These 12 T cell receptor beta chains were sequenced from one sample in a study of control samples from healthy donors and cancer patients. The data were produced by immunoSEQ multiplex PCR, yet TCRdb's version contains in-frame clones alone and is incomplete. The repertoire holds some 20,000 clones, with around 83% as singletons. Sequenced material: PBMCs. These receptors originate from a man in his sixties with head and neck cancer.

This chain links TRBV2 with TRBJ2-1; D is uncertain. Trimming cost V 8 bases and J 4 bases, with 6 bases left between them. There are 11 residues in the CDR3. Germline assignment: CDR1 SNHLY and CDR2 FYNNEI. As DNA, the CDR3 is TGTGCCAGCGCTCCATACAATGAGCAGTTCTTC. Amino acids: CASAPYNEQFF.

The V call is TRBV27, the J call TRBJ2-7; 7 bases fit TRBD1. The ends lost 7 bases at V and 1 base at J; junction bases unmatched: 7. CDR3 length: 14 amino acids. CDR1 is MNHEY, CDR2 SMNVEV, per germline (reference sequence). The CDR3 spells CASKDRVFSYEQYV. CDR3 coding DNA: TGTGCCAGCAAAGACAGGGTTTTTTCCTACGAGCAGTACGTC.

This clone occurred a few times. V is TRBV5-5 and J is TRBJ2-7, with 14 bases matching TRBD2. Per the germline V gene, CDR1 is SGHKS and CDR2 is YYEKEE (reference sequence). Losses at the gene ends were 4 bases for V and 6 bases for J; bases not matched to a gene: 6. The CDR3 is 15 amino acids. CDR3 region: CASSRSGTSGSEQYV. CDR3 nucleotides: TGTGCCAGCAGCAGATCCGGGACTAGCGGGAGCGAGCAGTACGTC.

Here the CDR3 reads CASSPGTSGGWETQYF. CDR3 bases: TGTGCCAGCAGCCCCGGGACTAGCGGAGGGTGGGAGACCCAGTACTTC. This sequence joins TRBV25-1 and TRBJ2-5, with 11 bases aligning to TRBD2. The V and J ends lost 6 bases and 5 bases, in that order; junction bases with no gene match: 11. The CDR3 totals 16 residues. Germline CDR1 and CDR2: MGHDK and SYGVNS.

This clone was counted a few times. This rearrangement joins TRBV5-1 to TRBJ2-2, with D unresolved. There are 13 residues in the CDR3. Per germline, CDR1 SGHRS and CDR2 YFSETQ. V was trimmed by 2 bases and J by 5 bases, leaving 7 bases between them. CDR3 bases: TGCGCCAGCAGCTTCCTGGGGACCGGGGAGCTGTTTTTT. This translates into CASSFLGTGELFF.

The J gene is TRBJ2-1, the V gene TRBV13; 10 bases match TRBD2. Losses at the gene ends were 5 bases for V and 9 bases for J; bases not matched to a gene: 10. Germline-derived CDR1 and CDR2 are PRHDT and FYEKMQ (reference sequence). The CDR3 contains 15 residues. This CDR3 is CASSPLAGELGEQFF. As DNA, the CDR3 is TGTGCCAGCAGCCCTCTAGCGGGAGAGCTGGGTGAGCAGTTCTTC.

The chain combines TRBV5-1 with TRBJ1-4; D remains ambiguous. V shed 4 bases and J shed 3 bases, with 13 bases lying between them. CDR3 length: 15 amino acids. Germline values: CDR1 SGHRS, CDR2 YFSETQ. Here the CDR3 reads CASSLSRAANEKLFF. The CDR3 coding sequence is TGCGCCAGCAGCCTCTCTAGGGCTGCTAATGAAAAACTGTTTTTT. Full variable domain (rest looked up from reference TRBV5-1 and TRBJ1-4): KAGVTQTPRYLIKTRGQQVTLSCSPISGHRSVSWYQQTPGQGLQFLFEYFSETQRNKGNFPGRFSGRQFSNSRSEMNVSTLELGDSALYLCASSLSRAANEKLFFGSGTQLSVL.

The chain has TRBV24-1 and TRBJ2-4; the D is unclear. V was cut by 9 bases and J by 0 bases, with 17 bases left in between. The CDR3 loop spans 16 amino acids. Germline CDR1 and CDR2: KGHDR and SFDVKD. The CDR3 protein is CATPPVGDLAKNIQYF. In DNA form, the CDR3 reads TGTGCCACCCCTCCCGTGGGTGACCTAGCCAAAAACATTCAGTACTTC.

The V gene is TRBV29-1, the J gene TRBJ2-3; 9 nucleotides agree with TRBD2. Germline trimming cut 4 bases from V and 0 bases from J; bases unmatched to any gene: 2. CDR1 and CDR2 from the germline V gene are SQVTM and ANQGSEA. There are 14 residues in the CDR3. The CDR3 region has the DNA TGCAGCGTTGCCACTAGCGGGAGCACAGATACGCAGTATTTT. Translated, it gives CSVATSGSTDTQYF.

This chain connects TRBV19 to TRBJ2-3, with TRBD2 matching over 12 bases. The CDR3 contains 17 residues. V lost 1 base to trimming and J lost 1 base; unmatched junction nucleotides: 3. Per germline, CDR1 LNHDA and CDR2 SQIVND (reference sequence). Written as DNA, the CDR3 is TGTGCCAGTAGTATAGCACGACTAGCGGGAGGCACAGATACGCAGTATTTT. Protein product: CASSIARLAGGTDTQYF.

This sequence joins TRBV5-5 and TRBJ2-2, with D perhaps TRBD2 (6 bases). The CDR3 consists of 16 residues. The ends were cut back, 7 bases at V and 0 bases at J, with 16 bases in the middle. The germline V gene encodes CDR1 SGHKS and CDR2 YYEKEE (reference sequence). CDR3 nucleotide sequence: TGTGCCAGCGGATTTCCCCGCGGGGCGAACACCGGGGAGCTGTTTTTT. This encodes CASGFPRGANTGELFF.

In this sample, this clone turned up a few times. The chain recombines TRBV7-9 with TRBJ1-1; 10 bases are a match to TRBD1. Germline CDR1 reads SEHNR; CDR2 reads FQNEAQ (reference sequence). The CDR3 has 14 residues. Trimming cost V 6 bases and J 6 bases; bases outside gene matches: 7. The CDR3 here is CASRPEGTGAEAFF. As DNA, the CDR3 is TGTGCCAGCAGACCAGAGGGGACAGGGGCTGAAGCTTTCTTT.